The clone carrying this T cell receptor beta chain was detected only once. RNA was extracted with the RNeasy kit, and a quantity of about 0.45 to 1 ug was reverse transcribed using random hexamers. Amplification of TCR beta CDR3 across 54 Vbeta and 13 Jbeta was performed with immunoSEQ multiplex PCR. TCRdb redid the calling of the immunoSEQ multiplex PCR reads with MiXCR, one entry per CDR3 protein. The repertoire has about 120,000 distinct CDR3 sequences, roughly 95% of them found once; the top ten carry 0.13% to 0.15%. The germline gives CDR1 MGHDK, CDR2 SYGVNS. The CDR3 loop spans 15 amino acids. Trimming stripped 4 bases from V and 4 bases from J, with 11 bases between. These data are taken from a study of CD8 T cells in Susac syndrome. The recently defined diagnostic criteria for definite or probable disease were met by the Susac syndrome patients. Negative isolation was used for CD8+ and CD4+ T cells and FACS enrichment for TEMRA cells.

This receptor was identified in a human donor with Susac syndrome. V is TRBV25-1 and J is TRBJ2-6; a possible D gene is TRBD1 (6 bases). Sequencing was carried out using CD4+ T cells from PBMCs. The CDR3 sequence is CASSGPGTGANVLTF. The DNA of the CDR3 is TGTGCCAGCAGTGGACCAGGGACAGGGGCCAACGTCCTGACTTTC.